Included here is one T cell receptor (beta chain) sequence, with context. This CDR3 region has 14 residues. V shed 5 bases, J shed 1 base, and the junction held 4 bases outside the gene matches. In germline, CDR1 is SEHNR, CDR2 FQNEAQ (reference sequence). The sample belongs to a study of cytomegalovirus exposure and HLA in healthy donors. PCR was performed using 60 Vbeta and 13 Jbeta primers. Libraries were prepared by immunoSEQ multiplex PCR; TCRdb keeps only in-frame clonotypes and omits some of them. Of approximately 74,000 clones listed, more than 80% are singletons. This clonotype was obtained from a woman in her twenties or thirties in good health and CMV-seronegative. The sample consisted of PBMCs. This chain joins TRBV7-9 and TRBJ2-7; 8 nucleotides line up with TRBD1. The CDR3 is CASSVTGGSYEQYF. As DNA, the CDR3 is TGTGCCAGCAGCGTCACAGGGGGTTCCTACGAGCAGTACTTC.